The rows below give T cell receptor beta chains drawn from one sample of a study of identical twins. TCRdb itself ran the 5' RACE reads through MiXCR, one entry per CDR3 protein. This table holds 200,000 to 300,000 distinct CDR3 sequences, about 12% found once. These sequences were also reported in another study, on yellow fever vaccine responses in identical twins.

Sequencing used memory (CD45RO+) T cells sorted from blood. The receptors here all came from a woman under 30 in good health. CDR3s include the opening cysteine and the closing phenylalanine or tryptophan. A D gene is named only where the DNA matches it firmly. Clone size is not always given. Where it is, it says once, few, many or a class for expanded clones.

TRBD2,TRBV6-1,few,TRBJ2-4,CASRRLAGGQVDIQYF,TGTGCCAGCAGAAGACTAGCGGGGGGACAAGTGGACATTCAGTACTTC
TRBD1,TRBV6-1,few,TRBJ1-6,CASSPRDSNSPLHF,TGTGCCAGCAGCCCACGGGACAGCAATTCACCCCTCCACTTT
TRBD1,TRBV30,few,TRBJ2-3,CAWSTRGGPTDTQYF,TGTGCCTGGAGTACCCGAGGGGGCCCGACAGATACGCAGTATTTT
TRBD1,TRBV5-1,many,TRBJ2-5,CASSLAGTGQETQYF,TGCGCCAGCAGCTTGGCGGGGACAGGCCAAGAGACCCAGTACTTC
TRBD1,TRBV28,.,TRBJ2-5,CASSPRQGHQETQYF,TGTGCCAGCAGTCCCCGACAGGGTCACCAAGAGACCCAGTACTTC
TRBD2,TRBV5-4,.,TRBJ2-3,CASRASGSTDTQYF,TGTGCCAGCAGGGCTAGCGGAAGCACAGATACGCAGTATTTT
.,TRBV12-3/TRBV12-4,few,TRBJ2-7,CASRVGGNPLAEQYF,TGTGCCAGCAGAGTAGGCGGAAACCCACTAGCTGAGCAGTACTTC
TRBD1,TRBV2,.,TRBJ2-3,CALCPGTEKGRLTDTQYF,TGTGCCCTCTGCCCCGGGACAGAGAAGGGCCGACTCACAGATACGCAGTATTTT
.,TRBV20-1,few,TRBJ1-5,CSAIGLGRDQPQHF,TGCAGTGCTATAGGATTGGGGCGAGATCAGCCCCAGCATTTT
.,TRBV9,few,TRBJ2-1,CASSVLKSSYNEQFF,TGTGCCAGCAGCGTCCTAAAGAGCTCCTACAATGAGCAGTTCTTC
.,TRBV2,many,TRBJ2-7,CASRERTIEQYF,TGTGCCAGCAGAGAAAGGACTATCGAGCAGTACTTC
TRBD2,TRBV5-1,many,TRBJ2-7,CASNQEAGGNYEQYF,TGCGCCAGCAATCAGGAGGCGGGAGGAAACTACGAGCAGTACTTC
.,TRBV3-1,.,TRBJ2-1,CASSQHYNEQFF,TGTGCCAGCAGCCAGCACTACAATGAGCAGTTCTTC
.,TRBV12-3/TRBV12-4,few,TRBJ2-3,CASSPGLGPSTDTQYF,TGTGCCAGCAGTCCAGGACTGGGACCTAGCACAGATACGCAGTATTTT
.,TRBV6-4,.,TRBJ2-1,CASSVTFAVNEQFF,TGTGCCAGCAGTGTGACCTTCGCGGTCAATGAGCAGTTCTTC
.,TRBV12-3/TRBV12-4,few,TRBJ1-1,CASSFTRNTEAFF,TGTGCCAGCAGCTTTACACGGAACACTGAAGCTTTCTTT
TRBD2,TRBV20-1,.,TRBJ2-5,CSAREPSGLQETQYF,TGCAGTGCTAGAGAACCTAGCGGTCTACAAGAGACCCAGTACTTC
.,TRBV2,.,TRBJ2-7,CASSGVAGGSEQYF,TGTGCCAGCAGTGGGGTCGCAGGAGGGAGCGAGCAGTACTTC
TRBD1,TRBV5-1,few,TRBJ1-1,CASSFLGQGGTEAFF,TGCGCCAGCAGCTTCCTAGGACAGGGGGGCACTGAAGCTTTCTTT
TRBD1,TRBV29-1,many,TRBJ2-3,CSVSPGTGTTDTQYF,TGCAGCGTGTCCCCGGGGACAGGGACCACAGATACGCAGTATTTT
.,TRBV5-6,.,TRBJ2-3,CASSLGPLKDTQYF,TGTGCCAGCAGCTTGGGGCCTCTGAAAGATACGCAGTATTTT
TRBD2,TRBV5-1,.,TRBJ2-1,CASSSLAGGTDEQFF,TGCGCCAGCAGCTCCTTAGCGGGGGGCACGGATGAGCAGTTCTTC
.,TRBV12-3/TRBV12-4,many,TRBJ1-1,CASIMRTEAFF,TGTGCCAGCATTATGAGGACTGAAGCTTTCTTT
TRBD1,TRBV7-9,few,TRBJ1-4,CASSAGQGHEKLFF,TGTGCCAGCAGCGCCGGACAGGGACACGAAAAACTGTTTTTT
.,TRBV20-1,few,TRBJ1-1,CSAPAPVGTEAFF,TGCAGTGCCCCAGCCCCGGTGGGCACTGAAGCTTTCTTT
.,TRBV24-1,many,TRBJ2-2,CATSEMKNTGELFF,TGTGCCACCAGTGAAATGAAAAACACCGGGGAGCTGTTTTTT
TRBD1,TRBV5-8,.,TRBJ2-4,CASSLAKTGGRNIQYF,TGTGCCAGCAGCTTGGCCAAGACAGGGGGCCGGAACATTCAGTACTTC
.,TRBV20-1,.,TRBJ1-6,CSALWSSHNSPLHF,TGCAGTGCGCTGTGGTCCAGCCATAATTCACCCCTCCACTTT
.,TRBV3-1,few,TRBJ1-1,CASSQEGLVDTEAFF,TGTGCCAGCAGCCAAGAGGGGTTGGTGGACACTGAAGCTTTCTTT
.,TRBV27,.,TRBJ2-2,CASSLKSGELFF,TGTGCCAGCAGTTTGAAGTCCGGGGAGCTGTTTTTT